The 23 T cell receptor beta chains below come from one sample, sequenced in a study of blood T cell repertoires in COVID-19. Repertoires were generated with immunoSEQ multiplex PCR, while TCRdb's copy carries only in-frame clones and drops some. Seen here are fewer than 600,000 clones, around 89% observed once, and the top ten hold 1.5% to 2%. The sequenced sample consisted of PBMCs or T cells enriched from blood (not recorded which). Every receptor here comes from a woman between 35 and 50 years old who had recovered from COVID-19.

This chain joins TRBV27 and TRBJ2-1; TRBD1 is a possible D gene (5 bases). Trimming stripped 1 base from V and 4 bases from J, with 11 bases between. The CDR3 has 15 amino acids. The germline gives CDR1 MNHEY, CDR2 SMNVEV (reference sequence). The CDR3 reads CASSLWEGEYNEQFF. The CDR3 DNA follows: TGTGCCAGCAGTTTATGGGAAGGGGAATACAATGAGCAGTTCTTC.

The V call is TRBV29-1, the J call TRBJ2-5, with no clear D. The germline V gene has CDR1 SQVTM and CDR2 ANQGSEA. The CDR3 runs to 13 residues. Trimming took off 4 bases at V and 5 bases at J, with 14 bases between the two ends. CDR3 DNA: TGCAGCGTTGGCACGCCGGAGAGGGAGACCCAGTACTTC. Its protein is CSVGTPERETQYF.

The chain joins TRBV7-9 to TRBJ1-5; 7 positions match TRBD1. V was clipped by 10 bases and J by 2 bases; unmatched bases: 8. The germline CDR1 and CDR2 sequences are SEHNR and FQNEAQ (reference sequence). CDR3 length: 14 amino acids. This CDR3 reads CATDPGQGNQPQHF. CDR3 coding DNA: TGTGCCACCGACCCCGGACAGGGCAATCAGCCCCAGCATTTT.

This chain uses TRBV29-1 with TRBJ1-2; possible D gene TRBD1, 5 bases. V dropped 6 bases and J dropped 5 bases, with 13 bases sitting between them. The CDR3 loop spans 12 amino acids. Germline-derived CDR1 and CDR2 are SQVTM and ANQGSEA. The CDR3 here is CSVGDGLYGYTF. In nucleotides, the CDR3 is TGCAGCGTAGGGGATGGCTTATATGGCTACACCTTC.

The CDR3 reads CASSPTGDRTYEQYF. Here the CDR3 DNA reads TGTGCCAGCAGCCCCACAGGGGACAGAACCTACGAGCAGTACTTC. The rearrangement links TRBV3-1 (or the pseudogene TRBV3-2) to TRBJ2-7; TRBD1 matches at 7 bases. This CDR3 region has 15 residues. J gave up 2 bases and V 4 bases, and 8 bases lay outside the gene matches. Germline CDR1 LGHDT, CDR2 YNNKEL (reference sequence).

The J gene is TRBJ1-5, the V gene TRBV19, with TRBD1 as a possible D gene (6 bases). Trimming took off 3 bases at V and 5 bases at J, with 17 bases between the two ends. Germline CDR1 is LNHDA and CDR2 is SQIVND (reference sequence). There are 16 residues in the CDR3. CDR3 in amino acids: CASSIFRGGEDQPQHF. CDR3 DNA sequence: TGTGCCAGTAGTATCTTCAGAGGGGGTGAGGATCAGCCCCAGCATTTT.

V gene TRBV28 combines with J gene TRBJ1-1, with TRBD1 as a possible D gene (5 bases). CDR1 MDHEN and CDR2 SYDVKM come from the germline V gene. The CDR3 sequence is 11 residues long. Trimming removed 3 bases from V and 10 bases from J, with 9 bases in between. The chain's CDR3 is CASSLRGSAFF. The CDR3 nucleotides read TGTGCCAGCAGTTTGCGGGGGTCAGCTTTCTTT.

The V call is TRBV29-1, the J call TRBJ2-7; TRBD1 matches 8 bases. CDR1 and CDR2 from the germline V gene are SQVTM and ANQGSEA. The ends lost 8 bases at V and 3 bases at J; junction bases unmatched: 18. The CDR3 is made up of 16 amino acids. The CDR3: CSSRVGTGTGLYEQYF. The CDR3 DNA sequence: TGCAGCTCCAGAGTAGGTACCGGGACAGGTCTCTACGAGCAGTACTTC.

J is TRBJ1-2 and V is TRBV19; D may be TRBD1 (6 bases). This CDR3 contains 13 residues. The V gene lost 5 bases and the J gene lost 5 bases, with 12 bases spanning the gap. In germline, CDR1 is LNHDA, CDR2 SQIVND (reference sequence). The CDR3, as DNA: TGTGCCAGTAGTTCAGGGGCGAGTTATGGCTACACCTTC. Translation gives CASSSGASYGYTF.

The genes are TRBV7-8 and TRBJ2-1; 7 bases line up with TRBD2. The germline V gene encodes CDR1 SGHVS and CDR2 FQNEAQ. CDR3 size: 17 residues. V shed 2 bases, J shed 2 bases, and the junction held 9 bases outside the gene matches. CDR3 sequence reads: CASSLRVVAGAYNEQFF. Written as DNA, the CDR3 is TGTGCCAGCAGCTTAAGGGTAGTTGCGGGGGCCTACAATGAGCAGTTCTTC.

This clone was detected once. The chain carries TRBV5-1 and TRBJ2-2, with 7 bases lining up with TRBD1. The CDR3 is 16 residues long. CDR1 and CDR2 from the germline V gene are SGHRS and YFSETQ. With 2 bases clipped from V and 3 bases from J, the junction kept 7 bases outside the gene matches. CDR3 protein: CASSFYGQVDTGELFF. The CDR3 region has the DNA TGCGCCAGCAGCTTCTATGGACAGGTTGACACCGGGGAGCTGTTTTTT.

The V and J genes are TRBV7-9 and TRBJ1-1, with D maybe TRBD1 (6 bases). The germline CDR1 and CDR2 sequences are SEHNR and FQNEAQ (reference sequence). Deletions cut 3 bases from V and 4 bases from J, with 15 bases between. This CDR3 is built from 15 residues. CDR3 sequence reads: CASSFLSGESTEAFF. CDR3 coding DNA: TGTGCCAGCAGCTTCCTATCAGGGGAGAGCACTGAAGCTTTCTTT.

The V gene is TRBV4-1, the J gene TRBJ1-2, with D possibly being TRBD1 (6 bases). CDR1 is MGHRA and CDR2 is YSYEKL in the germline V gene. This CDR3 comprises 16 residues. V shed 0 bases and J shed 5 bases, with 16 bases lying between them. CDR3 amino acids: CASSQDLLRGKYGYTF. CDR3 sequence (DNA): TGCGCCAGCAGCCAAGATTTATTGAGGGGGAAGTATGGCTACACCTTC.

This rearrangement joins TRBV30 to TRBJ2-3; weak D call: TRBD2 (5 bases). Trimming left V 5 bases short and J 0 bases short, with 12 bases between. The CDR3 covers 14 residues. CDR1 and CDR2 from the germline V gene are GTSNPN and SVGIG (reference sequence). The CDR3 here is CAWSAGISTDTQYF. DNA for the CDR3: TGTGCCTGGTCCGCGGGTATAAGCACAGATACGCAGTATTTT. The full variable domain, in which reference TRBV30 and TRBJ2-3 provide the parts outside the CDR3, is SQTIHQWPATLVQPVGSPLSLECTVEGTSNPNLYWYRQAAGRGLQLLFYSVGIGQISSEVPQNLSASRPQDRQFILSSKKLLLSDSGFYLCAWSAGISTDTQYFGPGTRLTVL.

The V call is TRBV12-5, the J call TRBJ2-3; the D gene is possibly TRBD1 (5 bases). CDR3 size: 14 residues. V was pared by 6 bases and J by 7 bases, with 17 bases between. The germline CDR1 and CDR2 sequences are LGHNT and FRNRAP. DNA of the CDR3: TGTGCTAGTGGAGGGGCAGTAAGTTGGAATACGCAGTATTTT. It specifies CASGGAVSWNTQYF.

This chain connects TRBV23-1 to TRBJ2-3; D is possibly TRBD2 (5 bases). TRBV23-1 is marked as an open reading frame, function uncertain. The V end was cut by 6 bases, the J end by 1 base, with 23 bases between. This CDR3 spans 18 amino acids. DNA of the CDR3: TGCGCCAGCAGCCCACAAACGGCGGGTAAGATTGGCACAGATACGCAGTATTTT. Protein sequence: CASSPQTAGKIGTDTQYF.

CDR3 sequence reads: CASSGDQGSYNSPLHF. Here the CDR3 DNA reads TGCGCCAGCAGCGGCGATCAGGGGTCCTATAATTCACCCCTCCACTTT. The chain employs TRBV5-1 and TRBJ1-6, with D possibly matching TRBD1 (6 bases). This CDR3 region has 16 residues. Trimming removed 4 bases at V and 1 base at J, with 12 bases between. Germline CDR1 SGHRS, CDR2 YFSETQ.

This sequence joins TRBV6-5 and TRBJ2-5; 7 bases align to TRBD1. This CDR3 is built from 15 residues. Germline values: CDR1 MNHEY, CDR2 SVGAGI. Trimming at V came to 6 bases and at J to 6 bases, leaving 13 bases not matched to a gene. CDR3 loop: CASSPDRAQMQTQYF. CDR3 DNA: TGTGCCAGCAGCCCCGACAGGGCCCAGATGCAGACCCAGTACTTC.

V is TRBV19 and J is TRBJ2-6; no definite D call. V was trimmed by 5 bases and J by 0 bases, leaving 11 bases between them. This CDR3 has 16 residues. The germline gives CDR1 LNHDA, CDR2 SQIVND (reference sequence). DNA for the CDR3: TGTGCCAGTAGTGGCAGGTCCTACTCTGGGGCCAACGTCCTGACTTTC. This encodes CASSGRSYSGANVLTF.

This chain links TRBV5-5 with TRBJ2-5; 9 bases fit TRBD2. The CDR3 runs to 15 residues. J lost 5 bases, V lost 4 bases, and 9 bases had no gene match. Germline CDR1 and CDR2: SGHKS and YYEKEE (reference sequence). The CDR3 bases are TGTGCCAGCAGCCGCTTACTAGCGGGTGTGGAGACCCAGTACTTC. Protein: CASSRLLAGVETQYF.

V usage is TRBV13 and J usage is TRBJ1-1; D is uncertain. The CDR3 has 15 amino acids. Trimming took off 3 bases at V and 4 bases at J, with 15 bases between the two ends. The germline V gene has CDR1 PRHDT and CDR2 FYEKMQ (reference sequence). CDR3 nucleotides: TGTGCCAGCAGCTTCGATGTGGGCTCGACCACTGAAGCTTTCTTT. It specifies CASSFDVGSTTEAFF.

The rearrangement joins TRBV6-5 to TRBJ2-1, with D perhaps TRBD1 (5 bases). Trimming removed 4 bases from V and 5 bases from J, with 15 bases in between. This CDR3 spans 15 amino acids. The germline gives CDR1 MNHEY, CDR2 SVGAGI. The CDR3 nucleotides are TGTGCCAGCAGTTTCAGGACAATTTCTAACAATGAGCAGTTCTTC. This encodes CASSFRTISNNEQFF.

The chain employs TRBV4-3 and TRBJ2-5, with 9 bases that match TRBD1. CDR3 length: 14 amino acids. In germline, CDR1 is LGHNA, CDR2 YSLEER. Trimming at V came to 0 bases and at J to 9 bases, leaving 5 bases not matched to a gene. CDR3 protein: CASSQDWDRDSQYF. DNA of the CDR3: TGCGCCAGCAGCCAAGATTGGGACAGGGATTCCCAGTACTTC.